This T cell receptor (beta chain) was documented in a study of blood T cell repertoires in COVID-19. In the study's own analysis: Amplifying reference gene primers gave estimates of nucleated cell counts. Only in-frame clones appear in the TCRdb table, and some are missing; sequencing was by immunoSEQ multiplex PCR. V, J and clone size are those of that table, while D and trimming were read from the DNA. The data show tens of thousands of clones, about nine tenths seen once. This receptor was identified in a woman at least 80 years old with COVID-19, enrolled during active disease. Sequenced material: peripheral blood.

The CDR3 reads CASSQGAATEAFF. The CDR3 coding sequence is TGTGCCAGCTCACAAGGGGCGGCCACTGAAGCTTTCTTT. This sequence joins TRBV18 and TRBJ1-1; weak D call: TRBD1 (5 bases). In germline, CDR1 is KGHSH, CDR2 LQKENI. Trimming stripped 4 bases from V and 4 bases from J, with 10 bases between. CDR3 size: 13 residues.